The rows below give T cell receptor beta chains drawn from one sample of a study of T cells after yellow fever vaccination. In TCRdb, the 5' RACE reads were re-called with MiXCR into one record per CDR3 protein. The repertoire consists of nearly 300,000 distinct CDR3 sequences, with about 10% occurring once and the leading ten covering 3% to 3.5%. This specimen consisted of CD4+ T cells sorted from PBMCs, obtained 5 days after the yellow fever booster vaccination. The source is a man younger than 30 who received the YFV17D yellow fever vaccine. CDR3s include the opening cysteine and the closing phenylalanine or tryptophan. The D gene is left open where the match is weak. Expanded clones get a size class; other rows say once, few or many, or leave the size out.

TRBJ2-4,16,NA,TRBV27,NA,TGTGCCAGCAGTTCCCGACGGAGACTAGCCAAAAACATTCAGTACTTC,CASSSRRRLAKNIQYF
TRBJ2-7,12,NA,TRBV12-3/TRBV12-4,many,TGTGCCAGCAAGGAAGGGGGGAACGAGCAGTACTTC,CASKEGGNEQYF
TRBJ1-2,11,NA,TRBV5-5,NA,TGTGCCAGCAGCTTGGGGAATGGCTACACCTTC,CASSLGNGYTF
TRBJ2-3,15,TRBD2,TRBV28,NA,TGTGCCAGCAGTACCGGGGGGGAAGGGAAAGATACGCAGTATTTT,CASSTGGEGKDTQYF
TRBJ2-5,13,NA,TRBV9,NA,TGTGCCAGCAGCGTAGATGGGAAAGAGACCCAGTACTTC,CASSVDGKETQYF
TRBJ1-1,10,NA,TRBV29-1,few,TGCAGCGTTGAGGAGGGGATAGCTTTCTTT,CSVEEGIAFF
TRBJ2-7,16,TRBD1,TRBV7-2,NA,TGTGCCAGCAGCGGAGTTCACGGGACAGGTGGGGGTTTTCGGTACTTC,CASSGVHGTGGGFRYF
TRBJ1-5,16,TRBD1,TRBV28,few,TGTGCCAGCAGTCCATTAGCCTACAGGGGGCATCAGCCCCAGCATTTT,CASSPLAYRGHQPQHF
TRBJ2-5,17,TRBD2,TRBV10-3,many,TGTGCCATCAGCCCGCCCCCCGGACTAGCGGGGGGAGAGACCCAGTACTTC,CAISPPPGLAGGETQYF
TRBJ1-4,15,NA,TRBV3-1,NA,TGTGCCAGCAGCCTCAGGGTCGGGCAGGCCGAAAAACTGTTTTTT,CASSLRVGQAEKLFF
TRBJ2-1,15,TRBD2,TRBV5-4,few,TGTGCCAGCAGCTTGGGCGGGGGGAAAGACAATGAGCAGTTCTTC,CASSLGGGKDNEQFF
TRBJ2-5,14,NA,TRBV5-4,few,TGTGCCAGCAGCTTAGGGACAATAAAAGAGACCCAGTACTTC,CASSLGTIKETQYF
TRBJ2-1,16,TRBD2,TRBV24-1,NA,TGTGCCACCAGTGATACAGGAAGCGGGGCGGACAATGAGCAGTTCTTC,CATSDTGSGADNEQFF
TRBJ1-2,14,NA,TRBV9,NA,TGTGCCAGCAGCGTGTCACCTAGTAACTATGGCTACACCTTC,CASSVSPSNYGYTF
TRBJ1-6,14,TRBD1,TRBV19,few,TGTGCCAGTAGTATCCAGGGGGCAAATTCACCCCTCCACTTT,CASSIQGANSPLHF
TRBJ1-2,16,NA,TRBV7-2,NA,TGTGCCAGCAGCTCCCGGACAGCTTCAGCTAACTATGGCTACACCTTC,CASSSRTASANYGYTF
TRBJ2-2,15,NA,TRBV4-2,NA,TGTGCCAGCAGCAGTTCGGGGATAAACACCGGGGAGCTGTTTTTT,CASSSSGINTGELFF
TRBJ1-3,14,NA,TRBV20-1,NA,TGCAGCGGGGGCCCGGGAGGGGTTGGAAACACCATATATTTT,CSGGPGGVGNTIYF
TRBJ2-1,16,NA,TRBV6-5,NA,TGTGCCAGCAGTCAGCTATCTTCGGACAGCCACAATGAGCAGTTCTTC,CASSQLSSDSHNEQFF
TRBJ1-1,12,NA,TRBV3-1,few,TGTGCCAGCAGCCAAGATCGTGGGGCGGCTTTCTTT,CASSQDRGAAFF
TRBJ2-3,13,NA,TRBV10-1,many,TGCGCCAGCAGTCTACAGGGCGCAGATACGCAGTATTTT,CASSLQGADTQYF
TRBJ2-3,16,NA,TRBV7-2,few,TGTGCCAGCAGCCTGGGAGGCGGCTATACCACAGATACGCAGTATTTT,CASSLGGGYTTDTQYF
TRBJ2-1,13,NA,TRBV29-1,NA,TGCAGCGTCCGAGGCGACATCAACAATGAGCAGTTCTTC,CSVRGDINNEQFF
TRBJ2-1,14,NA,TRBV9,many,TGTGCCAGCAGCGTAGGGGCAGACTACAATGAGCAGTTCTTC,CASSVGADYNEQFF
TRBJ2-3,16,NA,TRBV4-1,many,TGCGCCAGCAGCCAAGGAGAAACGGGGGCTGGAGATACGCAGTATTTT,CASSQGETGAGDTQYF
TRBJ1-1,14,NA,TRBV5-6,NA,TGTGCCAGCAGCTTCCTACAGCCGAACACTGAAGCTTTCTTT,CASSFLQPNTEAFF
TRBJ2-5,15,NA,TRBV5-6,many,TGTGCCAGCAGCCCTGAGTCCCGGGACATTGGGACCCAGTACTTC,CASSPESRDIGTQYF
TRBJ2-1,16,NA,TRBV15,NA,TGTGCCACCAGCAGAGATTTAGTTGGCTCGACCGGGGAGCAGTTCTTC,CATSRDLVGSTGEQFF
TRBJ2-1,14,NA,TRBV5-1,few,TGCGCCAGCACCTTGGGGAGGGGGCACAATGAGCAGTTCTTC,CASTLGRGHNEQFF
TRBJ2-5,14,NA,TRBV6-5,many,TGTGCCAGCAGTTACACTTTGGCTTTGGGAACCCAGTACTTC,CASSYTLALGTQYF
TRBJ2-5,15,NA,TRBV7-3,NA,TGTGCCAGCAGCCACGCTTCAGCAGGGGAAGAGACCCAGTACTTC,CASSHASAGEETQYF